Presented here are 25 T cell receptor beta chains from one specimen sequenced in a study of beta chain features in type 1 diabetes. Investigators reverse transcribed all isolated RNA, so they sequenced expressed TCRB transcripts. The protocol was immunoSEQ multiplex PCR, while the TCRdb copy is restricted to in-frame clones and leaves out a portion. There are over 650,000 clones in the sample; over 12% occur only once, and 0.03% to 0.045% lies in the top ten. Their recognized antigens are unknown. Whole-study findings and limits: Shortening that was moderate but significant affected the TCRB CDR3s of Type 1 diabetes patients in all four CD4+ subsets.

Sequencing was performed on naive CD4+ T cells from blood. These receptors were taken from a man in his late teens or twenties with type 1 diabetes.

This clone was counted between two and nine times. This chain connects TRBV7-2 to TRBJ1-2, with 9 bases identical to TRBD1. Germline V gene lookup returns CDR1 SGHTA and CDR2 FQGNSA. This CDR3 region has 16 residues. V trimming: 3 bases; J trimming: 8 bases; junction bases outside the gene matches: 13. CDR3 residues: CASSFHPQGAWSGYTF. The CDR3 nucleotides are TGTGCCAGCAGCTTTCACCCACAGGGGGCCTGGTCCGGCTACACCTTC.

This chain links TRBV25-1 with TRBJ1-1; 7 nucleotides line up with TRBD1. Germline values: CDR1 MGHDK, CDR2 SYGVNS. V gave up 4 bases and J gave up 0 bases; unmatched junction bases: 5. The CDR3 consists of 15 residues. The CDR3 spells CASSGTGTVNTEAFF. The CDR3, as DNA: TGTGCCAGCAGTGGCACCGGGACAGTGAACACTGAAGCTTTCTTT.

This clone was detected a few times. The chain employs TRBV6-5 and TRBJ2-5; 7 positions agree with TRBD1. The V and J ends lost 6 bases and 2 bases, in that order; junction bases with no gene match: 9. Per germline, CDR1 MNHEY and CDR2 SVGAGI. The CDR3 runs to 15 residues. CDR3: CASSSLPGQQETQYF. Written as DNA, the CDR3 is TGTGCCAGCAGCTCTCTCCCGGGACAGCAAGAGACCCAGTACTTC.

This clone was seen a handful of times. The J gene is TRBJ2-3, the V gene TRBV30; unclear D gene. The CDR3 consists of 10 residues. Germline CDR1 is GTSNPN and CDR2 is SVGIG (reference sequence). The V and J ends lost 3 bases and 3 bases respectively, with 1 base between them. This CDR3 is CAWRTDTQYF. The CDR3 DNA reads as TGTGCCTGGAGAACAGATACGCAGTATTTT.

This clone was counted once. The chain joins TRBV19 to TRBJ1-2, with a weak D call TRBD1 (5 bases). The germline V gene has CDR1 LNHDA and CDR2 SQIVND (reference sequence). The V gene lost 5 bases and the J gene lost 8 bases, with 21 bases spanning the gap. The length of the CDR3 is 15 residues. The CDR3 loop is CASSGAVRQREGYTF. CDR3 bases: TGTGCCAGTAGTGGGGCAGTTCGGCAACGGGAGGGCTACACCTTC.

This clone was observed a handful of times. This sequence joins TRBV6-6 and TRBJ1-3; D may be TRBD1 (6 bases). The CDR3 extends over 16 amino acids. The V and J ends lost 5 bases and 2 bases respectively, with 16 bases between them. Per the germline V gene, CDR1 is MNHNY and CDR2 is SVGAGI (reference sequence). The CDR3 is CASSPRVGTPGNTIYF. CDR3 nucleotides: TGTGCCAGCAGTCCCCGAGTCGGGACACCTGGAAACACCATATATTTT.

The chain combines TRBV7-2 with TRBJ1-3, with D tentatively TRBD1 (5 bases). V was clipped by 2 bases and J by 8 bases, with 10 bases between them. The germline V gene encodes CDR1 SGHTA and CDR2 FQGNSA. This CDR3 contains 13 residues. The DNA of the CDR3 is TGTGCCAGCAGCTTACGCAGGGAGGACACCATATATTTT. Protein: CASSLRREDTIYF.

This clone was recorded a few times. The rearrangement links TRBV28 to TRBJ2-3; possible D gene TRBD2, 6 bases. Trimming stripped 5 bases from V and 3 bases from J, with 15 bases between. Germline lookup yields CDR1 MDHEN and CDR2 SYDVKM. The CDR3 has 15 amino acids. The CDR3 DNA follows: TGTGCCAGCAGTCGCGGGACCATGGAGACAGATACGCAGTATTTT. Amino acid sequence: CASSRGTMETDTQYF.

This clone was detected only a few times. The chain combines TRBV29-1 with TRBJ2-2; D may be TRBD1 (6 bases). Trimming left V 7 bases short and J 0 bases short, with 24 bases between. CDR3 length: 18 amino acids. The V gene's germline CDR1 is SQVTM and CDR2 ANQGSEA. CDR3 in amino acids: CSAKLQGIGTANTGELFF. The CDR3 nucleotides are TGCAGCGCTAAATTACAGGGAATAGGGACCGCGAACACCGGGGAGCTGTTTTTT.

The rearrangement joins TRBV5-1 to TRBJ2-1; D is possibly TRBD2 (6 bases). V was cut by 7 bases and J by 4 bases, with 15 bases left in between. Germline V gene sequence: CDR1 SGHRS, CDR2 YFSETQ. The CDR3 totals 14 residues. CDR3 sequence (DNA): TGCGCCAGCTGCGATAGCGGATCTTACAATGAGCAGTTCTTC. Protein sequence: CASCDSGSYNEQFF.

This clone was seen a handful of times. The rearrangement uses TRBV10-3 and TRBJ2-2; D gene uncertain. The CDR3 extends over 15 amino acids. Germline V gene lookup returns CDR1 ENHRY and CDR2 SYGVKD. Trimming removed 2 bases at V and 1 base at J, with 8 bases between. The CDR3 DNA reads as TGTGCCATCAGTGAGATGGCAGGGAACACCGGGGAGCTGTTTTTT. Translation: CAISEMAGNTGELFF.

The chain combines TRBV30 with TRBJ2-3; possible D gene TRBD2, 5 bases. The V gene's germline CDR1 is GTSNPN and CDR2 SVGIG (reference sequence). The V end lost 5 bases, the J end lost 7 bases, and 10 bases lay between the germline ends. The CDR3 is 11 amino acids. As DNA, the CDR3 is TGTGCCTGGGGGTGGAGGAATACGCAGTATTTT. It specifies CAWGWRNTQYF.

CDR3 nucleotides: TGTGCCAGCAGCTTGGCCGGGGGAATGGGGGCCAACGTCCTGACTTTC. Protein: CASSLAGGMGANVLTF. The chain has TRBV5-8 and TRBJ2-6; TRBD2 might be the D (6 bases). The CDR3 length is 16 residues. V lost 0 bases, J lost 4 bases, and 11 bases lay in between. The germline gives CDR1 SGHTS, CDR2 YDEGEE.

This clone turned up a few times. The gene calls are TRBV7-2 and TRBJ2-5; 10 bases are shared with TRBD2. V trimming: 5 bases; J trimming: 7 bases; junction bases outside the gene matches: 10. Germline V gives CDR1 SGHTA, CDR2 FQGNSA. CDR3 size: 15 residues. The CDR3 is CASSRAGGRVGTQYF. The DNA of the CDR3 is TGTGCCAGCAGCCGAGCGGGGGGGCGTGTTGGGACCCAGTACTTC. Full variable domain (remainder filled in from reference TRBV7-2 and TRBJ2-5): GAGVSQSPSNKVTEKGKDVELRCDPISGHTALYWYRQSLGQGLEFLIYFQGNSAPDKSGLPSDRFSAERTGGSVSTLTIQRTQQEDSAVYLCASSRAGGRVGTQYFGPGTRLLVL.

The rearrangement joins TRBV5-4 to TRBJ2-3; maybe TRBD2 (5 bases). There are 14 residues in the CDR3. With 4 bases removed from V and 6 bases from J, the gap between germline ends came to 15 bases. Germline CDR1 and CDR2: SGHNT and YYREEE (reference sequence). Here the CDR3 DNA reads TGTGCCAGCAGCGCTCGGGATGGCTCGGATACGCAGTATTTT. It yields the protein CASSARDGSDTQYF.

This clone has just a few counts. The sample has other DNA sequences that encode this CDR3 too. The chain combines TRBV9 with TRBJ2-6; D gene uncertain. The ends were cut back, 0 bases at V and 2 bases at J, with 6 bases in the middle. Germline CDR1 is SGDLS and CDR2 is YYNGEE. The CDR3 runs 15 residues. Here the CDR3 reads CASSVGGAGANVLTF. The CDR3 DNA sequence: TGTGCCAGCAGCGTAGGAGGAGCTGGGGCCAACGTCCTGACTTTC.

The CDR3 loop is CASSLVSGAGNSPLHF. DNA of the CDR3: TGCGCCAGCAGCTTGGTTTCAGGGGCTGGTAATTCACCCCTCCACTTT. The V gene is TRBV5-1, the J gene TRBJ1-6; a possible D gene is TRBD1 (6 bases). CDR3 length: 16 residues. Germline values: CDR1 SGHRS, CDR2 YFSETQ. With 0 bases removed from V and 6 bases from J, the gap between germline ends came to 13 bases.

This chain links TRBV5-1 with TRBJ2-3; no clear D. The CDR3 covers 15 residues. Trimming removed 6 bases from V and 2 bases from J, with 16 bases in between. Germline loops: CDR1 SGHRS, CDR2 YFSETQ. CDR3 amino acids: CASIEYLGPTDTQYF. The CDR3 nucleotides are TGCGCCAGCATCGAATACCTGGGCCCCACAGATACGCAGTATTTT. Supplemented by reference TRBV5-1 and TRBJ2-3, the full variable domain reads KAGVTQTPRYLIKTRGQQVTLSCSPISGHRSVSWYQQTPGQGLQFLFEYFSETQRNKGNFPGRFSGRQFSNSRSEMNVSTLELGDSALYLCASIEYLGPTDTQYFGPGTRLTVL.

Only a few counts were recorded for this clone. The chain combines TRBV5-8 with TRBJ1-5; D uncertain. CDR3 length: 13 residues. Germline-derived CDR1 and CDR2 are SGHTS and YDEGEE. V was clipped by 6 bases and J by 6 bases, with 13 bases between them. The CDR3 bases are TGTGCCAGCACCCCGACATGGAGTCAGCCCCAGCATTTT. Protein sequence: CASTPTWSQPQHF.

This clone has just a few counts. The CDR3 region is CASRLESGGDTEAFF. The CDR3 DNA reads TGTGCCAGCAGACTTGAGAGCGGGGGGGACACTGAAGCTTTCTTT. This sequence joins TRBV2 and TRBJ1-1, with a possible D match to TRBD1 (5 bases). CDR1 is SNHLY and CDR2 is FYNNEI in the germline V gene. V lost 6 bases and J lost 3, with 17 bases in between. This CDR3 has 15 residues. Combining the CDR3 with reference TRBV2 and TRBJ1-1 gives the whole variable domain EPEVTQTPSHQVTQMGQEVILRCVPISNHLYFYWYRQILGQKVEFLVSFYNNEISEKSEIFDDQFSVERPDGSNFTLKIRSTKLEDSAMYFCASRLESGGDTEAFFGQGTRLTVV.

The sample holds a few counts of this clone. This chain's CDR3 is CASSDRGTYGYTF. CDR3 nucleotides: TGTGCCAGCAGTGATCGGGGTACCTATGGCTACACCTTC. The chain combines TRBV25-1 with TRBJ1-2; D remains unclear. Deletions cut 3 bases from V and 4 bases from J, with 9 bases between. In germline, CDR1 is MGHDK, CDR2 SYGVNS. The CDR3 length is 13 residues.

V usage is TRBV10-3 and J usage is TRBJ2-3, with 15 nucleotides matching TRBD2. Losses at the gene ends were 5 bases for V and 6 bases for J; bases not matched to a gene: 21. This CDR3 contains 21 residues. Germline CDR1 is ENHRY and CDR2 is SYGVKD. The CDR3 spells CAISRPTSGTSGRSLTDTQYF. The CDR3 coding sequence is TGTGCCATCAGTCGCCCAACTTCCGGGACTAGCGGGAGGAGTCTCACGGATACGCAGTATTTT.

This clone has only a few counts. The V gene is TRBV19, the J gene TRBJ2-3, with D perhaps being TRBD1 or TRBD2 (6 bases each). CDR1 is LNHDA and CDR2 is SQIVND in the germline V gene (reference sequence). Trimming pared 9 bases from V and 1 base from J, leaving 17 bases between. This CDR3 has 15 residues. The CDR3 loop is CASSGRGGGTDTQYF. In DNA form, the CDR3 reads TGTGCCAGCAGCGGCAGGGGCGGGGGCACAGATACGCAGTATTTT.

The chain couples TRBV7-2 to TRBJ2-1, with 9 bases fitting TRBD2. The ends lost 5 bases at V and 0 bases at J; junction bases unmatched: 11. Germline V gives CDR1 SGHTA, CDR2 FQGNSA. This CDR3 is built from 18 residues. CDR3 loop: CASSPLPSGASSYNEQFF. In DNA form, the CDR3 reads TGTGCCAGCAGCCCACTCCCTAGCGGGGCGAGCTCCTACAATGAGCAGTTCTTC.

The V gene is TRBV10-2, the J gene TRBJ1-2, with 7 bases matching TRBD1. The germline V gene encodes CDR1 WSHSY and CDR2 SAAADI. V shed 3 bases and J 2 bases; nucleotides not matched to a gene: 3. This CDR3 region has 14 residues. CDR3 region: CASSDRDRNYGYTF. CDR3 sequence (DNA): TGCGCCAGCAGTGATCGGGACAGAAACTATGGCTACACCTTC.